Following are 26 T cell receptor beta chains from one sample sequenced in a study of technical replicates of blood from a few donors (dated by TCRdb to 2015 to 2018). The library was made by the immunoSEQ multiplex PCR assay. Drawn from immuneACCESS, this table holds only the in-frame rearrangements with V and J called that TCRdb kept. Clones are partly lost; checked studies trace under half to an unresolved V gene and leave the rest unexplained. For this sample there are approximately 73,000 clones; approximately 93% appear just once. Less than 0.4% of the sample comes from the top ten. Sequencing was done on a sample of T cells isolated from PBMCs. Source of these receptors: a human donor in good health.

This clone was counted once. This chain connects TRBV9 to TRBJ2-7; perhaps TRBD2 as D (6 bases). From germline, CDR1 is SGDLS and CDR2 YYNGEE. The V end lost 0 bases, the J end lost 2 bases, and 12 bases lay between the germline ends. This CDR3 has 15 amino acids. CDR3 sequence reads: CASSVGMASAYEQYF. CDR3 in DNA: TGTGCCAGCAGCGTAGGTATGGCTAGCGCCTACGAGCAGTACTTC.

This chain joins TRBV29-1 and TRBJ2-1; 8 bases align to TRBD1. The CDR3 is 14 amino acids. Germline assignment: CDR1 SQVTM and CDR2 ANQGSEA. V lost 2 bases, J lost 7 bases, and 7 bases stayed unmatched. This CDR3 is CSVEKGQGGNEQFF. The DNA for the CDR3 is TGCAGCGTTGAAAAAGGACAGGGCGGGAATGAGCAGTTCTTC.

This chain connects TRBV6-5 to TRBJ1-2; the D is unclear. The CDR3 loop spans 14 amino acids. V lost 0 bases, J lost 8 bases, and 13 bases lay in between. Germline values: CDR1 MNHEY, CDR2 SVGAGI. The CDR3 is CASSYSEGARGYTF. The CDR3 DNA follows: TGTGCCAGCAGTTACTCCGAGGGCGCGAGGGGCTACACCTTC.

The rearrangement uses TRBV28 and TRBJ2-7; 8 bases line up with TRBD1. The germline V gene has CDR1 MDHEN and CDR2 SYDVKM. V lost 5 bases to trimming and J lost 3 bases; unmatched junction nucleotides: 6. The CDR3 runs to 14 residues. This CDR3 reads CASSPDREVYEQYF. The CDR3 DNA reads TGTGCCAGCAGTCCGGACAGGGAAGTCTACGAGCAGTACTTC.

The CDR3 DNA reads TGTGCCAGCAGCTTGTACAAGCGGGAGGGGGTTGGGAATGAGCAGTTCTTC. Its translation is CASSLYKREGVGNEQFF. The genes are TRBV5-6 and TRBJ2-1, with 10 bases lining up with TRBD2. CDR3 length: 17 amino acids. V was clipped by 1 base and J by 7 bases; unmatched bases: 11. CDR1 and CDR2 (germline): SGHDT, YYEEEE.

CDR3 in amino acids: CASSQDRGIGNTIYF. CDR3 nucleotide sequence: TGCGCCAGCAGCCAAGACAGGGGAATTGGAAACACCATATATTTT. This chain uses TRBV4-3 with TRBJ1-3; TRBD1 is a possible D gene (6 bases). Trimming shortened V by 0 bases and J by 3 bases, and 9 bases separated the two germline ends. This CDR3 is 15 amino acids long. Germline values: CDR1 LGHNA, CDR2 YSLEER.

This chain joins TRBV7-3 and TRBJ2-3; D is perhaps TRBD1 (5 bases). V was cut by 4 bases and J by 0 bases, with 8 bases left in between. The CDR3 extends over 14 amino acids. Germline V gene sequence: CDR1 SGHTA, CDR2 FQGTGA. CDR3 sequence reads: CASSSQGSTDTQYF. CDR3 nucleotides: TGTGCCAGCAGCTCTCAGGGAAGCACAGATACGCAGTATTTT. Full variable domain (outside the CDR3, taken from reference TRBV7-3 and TRBJ2-3): GAGVSQTPSNKVTEKGKYVELRCDPISGHTALYWYRQSLGQGPEFLIYFQGTGAADDSGLPNDRFFAVRPEGSVSTLKIQRTERGDSAVYLCASSSQGSTDTQYFGPGTRLTVL.

This clone was seen a single time. The chain is built from TRBV10-3 and TRBJ1-4; 9 bases are a match to TRBD1. The CDR3 runs 13 residues. Per the germline V gene, CDR1 is ENHRY and CDR2 is SYGVKD. Trimming removed 10 bases from V and 7 bases from J; junction bases left unmatched: 7. The CDR3 bases are TGTGCCACGAGACAGGGGGAGAGTGAAAAACTGTTTTTT. It translates to CATRQGESEKLFF.

This clone was counted once. The chain couples TRBV27 to TRBJ2-1, with TRBD2 identical over 9 bases. After removal of 7 bases from V and 6 bases from J, the junction contained 10 bases not matched to a gene. Germline V CDR1 and CDR2: MNHEY, SMNVEV (reference sequence). The CDR3 is 15 amino acids. The CDR3, as DNA: TGTGCCAGCACCCTGACTAGCGGACCGTTCAATGAGCAGTTCTTC. Its translation: CASTLTSGPFNEQFF.

The V call is TRBV5-1, the J call TRBJ2-1; TRBD2 matches 8 bases. V dropped 4 bases and J dropped 0; count of bases not matched to a gene: 9. The CDR3 runs to 17 residues. From germline, CDR1 is SGHRS and CDR2 YFSETQ. The CDR3 coding sequence is TGCGCCAGCAGCCCTACCACTAGCGGCTCCTCCTACAATGAGCAGTTCTTC. Protein product: CASSPTTSGSSYNEQFF.

The chain combines TRBV5-4 with TRBJ2-7; no clear D. Germline CDR1 and CDR2: SGHNT and YYREEE (reference sequence). Trimming shortened V by 4 bases and J by 0 bases, and 11 bases separated the two germline ends. The CDR3 runs 14 residues. The CDR3 coding sequence is TGTGCCAGCAGCACGACTTGGAGCTCCTACGAGCAGTACTTC. Translated: CASSTTWSSYEQYF.

The chain combines TRBV29-1 with TRBJ1-5; D unclear. Germline V gene sequence: CDR1 SQVTM, CDR2 ANQGSEA. V was clipped by 8 bases and J by 3 bases, with 20 bases between them. There are 15 residues in the CDR3. This CDR3 is CSINTGFGSNQPQHF. The CDR3 nucleotides read TGCAGCATTAATACCGGGTTTGGTTCCAATCAGCCCCAGCATTTT.

This clone was observed a single time. For the CDR3, the DNA is TGTGCCAGCAGCCTCCGGACAGGGGCAGCCTCTGGGGCCAACGTCCTGACTTTC. Residues: CASSLRTGAASGANVLTF. This chain joins TRBV7-2 and TRBJ2-6; 9 bases line up with TRBD1. CDR1 is SGHTA and CDR2 is FQGNSA in the germline V gene. V dropped 5 bases and J dropped 0; count of bases not matched to a gene: 8. The CDR3 has 18 amino acids.

This chain uses TRBV28 with TRBJ2-7; perhaps TRBD1 as D (5 bases). Germline V lookup: CDR1 MDHEN, CDR2 SYDVKM. This CDR3 comprises 12 residues. Trimming removed 6 bases at V and 6 bases at J, with 12 bases between. The CDR3 DNA sequence: TGTGCCAGCAGCTGGGGTCAGGGCGAGCAGTACTTC. This translates into CASSWGQGEQYF.

This chain connects TRBV9 to TRBJ2-7; 9 bases fit TRBD2. Germline lookup yields CDR1 SGDLS and CDR2 YYNGEE. V trimming: 0 bases; J trimming: 2 bases; junction bases outside the gene matches: 9. CDR3 size: 17 residues. The CDR3, as DNA: TGTGCCAGCAGCGTAGAGCCTAGCGGGATGGGGACCTACGAGCAGTACTTC. Translation: CASSVEPSGMGTYEQYF.

The chain is built from TRBV5-5 and TRBJ2-1, with 12 positions matching TRBD2. Trimming took 3 bases from V and 7 from J; bases not matched to a gene: 5. CDR3 length equals 15 residues. Germline CDR1 is SGHKS and CDR2 is YYEKEE (reference sequence). Here the CDR3 reads CASSSRLAGVNEQFF. The CDR3 DNA is TGTGCCAGCAGCTCTAGACTAGCGGGAGTGAATGAGCAGTTCTTC.

The chain employs TRBV30 and TRBJ2-1; 11 bases align to TRBD2. The trim removed 2 bases at V and 9 bases at J, leaving 6 bases unmatched. In germline, CDR1 is GTSNPN, CDR2 SVGIG (reference sequence). The CDR3 spans 14 residues. The CDR3 nucleotides read TGTGCCTGGAGTCTAGCGGGGGGAGTGAGTGAGCAGTTCTTC. Translated, it gives CAWSLAGGVSEQFF.

The V gene is TRBV19, the J gene TRBJ1-5; D possibly corresponds to TRBD1 (6 bases). This CDR3 region has 12 residues. Per the germline V gene, CDR1 is LNHDA and CDR2 is SQIVND (reference sequence). Trimming removed 10 bases from V and 4 bases from J, with 11 bases in between. This CDR3 is CATRTANQPQHF. The CDR3 bases are TGTGCCACCAGGACAGCGAATCAGCCCCAGCATTTT.

The V call is TRBV27, the J call TRBJ1-4; D is undetermined. The ends were cut back, 5 bases at V and 0 bases at J, with 10 bases in the middle. The CDR3 contains 15 residues. Germline CDR1 and CDR2: MNHEY and SMNVEV (reference sequence). The CDR3 DNA follows: TGTGCCAGCAGTCCCCTCTTTGCAACTAATGAAAAACTGTTTTTT. Translated: CASSPLFATNEKLFF.

This clone appeared a single time. The gene calls are TRBV5-1 and TRBJ1-1; D remains unclear. Per germline, CDR1 SGHRS and CDR2 YFSETQ. The ends were cut back, 0 bases at V and 11 bases at J, with 17 bases in the middle. The CDR3 is 14 amino acids. The DNA for the CDR3 is TGCGCCAGCAGCTTGGACTCCGGTATTATCGGGGCTTTCTTT. As protein: CASSLDSGIIGAFF.

This clone was seen a single time. The gene calls are TRBV9 and TRBJ2-7; TRBD2 matches at 7 bases. V shed 2 bases, J shed 3 bases, and the junction held 5 bases outside the gene matches. The germline CDR1 and CDR2 sequences are SGDLS and YYNGEE. The CDR3 spans 14 residues. The CDR3 sequence is CASSVATSSYEQYF. In DNA, the CDR3 is TGTGCCAGCAGCGTGGCGACTAGCAGCTACGAGCAGTACTTC.

The V call is TRBV28, the J call TRBJ1-1, with 10 bases aligning to TRBD1. The CDR3 spans 16 residues. V lost 8 bases and J lost 3; bases outside the gene matches: 12. Looked up from germline, CDR1 is MDHEN and CDR2 is SYDVKM. The CDR3 DNA follows: TGTGCCAGCTTTTTTACGACAGGGGGCCGGGACACTGAAGCTTTCTTT. It translates to CASFFTTGGRDTEAFF.

On this clone itself: Other DNA variants within this sample encode the same CDR3. The chain carries TRBV27 and TRBJ1-5; D may be TRBD1 (6 bases). The length of the CDR3 is 14 residues. Trimming took off 0 bases at V and 4 bases at J, with 7 bases between the two ends. Germline V lookup: CDR1 MNHEY, CDR2 SMNVEV (reference sequence). The CDR3 protein is CASSLSQGNQPQHF. The CDR3 DNA is TGTGCCAGCAGTTTATCACAGGGTAATCAGCCCCAGCATTTT.

J is TRBJ2-3 and V is TRBV7-2; 8 positions agree with TRBD2. The CDR3 loop spans 15 amino acids. The ends lost 3 bases at V and 2 bases at J; junction bases unmatched: 4. Germline V gene sequence: CDR1 SGHTA, CDR2 FQGNSA. CDR3 DNA sequence: TGTGCCAGCAGCTTTCGGGAGGGCCCCACAGATACGCAGTATTTT. Encoded protein: CASSFREGPTDTQYF. The full variable domain, in which reference TRBV7-2 and TRBJ2-3 provide the parts outside the CDR3, is GAGVSQSPSNKVTEKGKDVELRCDPISGHTALYWYRQSLGQGLEFLIYFQGNSAPDKSGLPSDRFSAERTGGSVSTLTIQRTQQEDSAVYLCASSFREGPTDTQYFGPGTRLTVL.

The CDR3 nucleotides are TGTGCCAGAACTATCGACAGACATACTTATAGCAATCAGCCCCAGCATTTT. Its translation: CARTIDRHTYSNQPQHF. The chain uses TRBV5-3 and TRBJ1-5, with D possibly matching TRBD1 (5 bases). TRBV5-3 is an open reading frame, and its role is uncertain. The CDR3 runs 17 residues. Trimming cost V 6 bases and J 0 bases, with 19 bases left between them.

The V call is TRBV6-5, the J call TRBJ2-3, with 8 nucleotides matching TRBD2. Trimming removed 4 bases from V and 2 bases from J; junction bases left unmatched: 8. Germline V CDR1 and CDR2: MNHEY, SVGAGI. The CDR3 extends over 16 amino acids. DNA of the CDR3: TGTGCCAGCAGTTCACCTACTAGCGGAGCCACAGATACGCAGTATTTT. It translates to CASSSPTSGATDTQYF.